This T cell receptor beta chain was recovered during a study of CD8 T cells in Susac syndrome. The CDR3 has 13 residues. The germline gives CDR1 SEHNR, CDR2 FQNEAQ (reference sequence). J was trimmed by 9 bases and V by 5 bases; bases with no gene match: 8. RNA in amounts of roughly 0.5 to 1 ug was reverse transcribed with random hexamers. A single record per CDR3 protein comes from TCRdb applying MiXCR to the immunoSEQ multiplex PCR reads. The sample contains some 300,000 distinct CDR3 sequences, approximately 91% of which appear only once. The sequencing input was CD8+ T cells from PBMCs. The genes are TRBV7-9 and TRBJ2-5; 8 bases fit TRBD2. The sequence derives from a human donor with multiple sclerosis. DNA for the CDR3: TGTGCCAGCAGCCCGGGGGGGCTGGATGCCCAGTACTTC. Amino acid sequence: CASSPGGLDAQYF.